These T cell receptor beta chains were read from a single sample in a study of post-analysis software for immune sequencing data. TCRdb passed the PCR reads through MiXCR, listing each CDR3 protein once. The top ten clones hold around 8% of a sample with 350,000 to 500,000 distinct CDR3 sequences, roughly 38% of them seen once. The specimen was blood. These receptors were collected from a girl aged 2 to 9 with multiple sclerosis. The CDR3 runs from the conserved cysteine through the conserved F or W. D genes are given only for firm matches. A row's size may be missing; if present it is once, few, many or a size class.

cdr3_nt	cdr3_aa	d_call	clone_size	v_call	j_call
TGTGCCAGTGGAGGGACCCGGTACTTC	CASGGTRYF	.	.	TRBV7-3	TRBJ2-5
TGTGCCAGCAGCCCCGGGAATTTTAATTCACCCCTCCACTTT	CASSPGNFNSPLHF	.	.	TRBV7-3	TRBJ1-6
TGTGTCATCAGGGACAGGGAAGTCGGGACCCAGTACTTC	CVIRDREVGTQYF	TRBD1	.	TRBV10-3	TRBJ2-5
TGCAGCGTTGCCCTCCTGGGGGACGAGAGGACTGAAGCTTTCTTT	CSVALLGDERTEAFF	.	.	TRBV29-1	TRBJ1-1
TGTGCCAGCACCGGTATCTATAGCAATCAGCCCCAGCATTTT	CASTGIYSNQPQHF	.	once	TRBV2	TRBJ1-5
TGTGCCAGCAGCCAAGGAGAATATCCCCACCCCAATCAGCCCCAGCATTTT	CASSQGEYPHPNQPQHF	.	.	TRBV4-2	TRBJ1-5
TGCAGTGCTAGAGAACCGAGGGGGCCTCAAGGGACCCAGTACTTC	CSAREPRGPQGTQYF	TRBD1	.	TRBV20-1	TRBJ2-5
TGCAGTGCTAGAATGTCCTACGAGCAGTACTTC	CSARMSYEQYF	.	few	TRBV20-1	TRBJ2-7
TGCAGTGCCGAGCCCGACGGACTAGCGGGGTACCCACTCTACGAGCAGTACTTC	CSAEPDGLAGYPLYEQYF	TRBD2	.	TRBV20-1	TRBJ2-7
TGCGCGGGGGGTGAGCAGTTCTTC	CAGGEQFF	TRBD2	.	TRBV29-1	TRBJ2-1
TGTGCCAGCATCCCCCTCGCTAGCGGGAACTGGTCCTACAATGAGCAGTTCTTC	CASIPLASGNWSYNEQFF	TRBD2	.	TRBV27	TRBJ2-1
TGCAGTGCTCGATTCGACAGGGGGGCCCTCACCCAGTACTTC	CSARFDRGALTQYF	TRBD1	.	TRBV20-1	TRBJ2-5
TGTGCCAGCAGCGGGGACCCCCAAGAGACCCAGTACTTC	CASSGDPQETQYF	.	once	TRBV7-9	TRBJ2-5
TGCAGTGCACGGGGTTCTTACGATGAGCAGTTCTTC	CSARGSYDEQFF	.	few	TRBV20-1	TRBJ2-1
TGCAGCGGTGGGGACACTTTGAACACTGAAGCTTTCTTT	CSGGDTLNTEAFF	.	few	TRBV29-1	TRBJ1-1
TGTGCCTGGAGTGTATTATGGCCGGAGGATTCACCCCTCCACTTT	CAWSVLWPEDSPLHF	.	once	TRBV30	TRBJ1-6
TGTGCCAGCAGGGGAGTTGGAGTCTACGAGCAGTACTTC	CASRGVGVYEQYF	.	.	TRBV12-3/TRBV12-4	TRBJ2-7
TGCAGTGCTAGCGACAGGGTCCAAGAGACCCAGTACTTC	CSASDRVQETQYF	TRBD1	.	TRBV20-1	TRBJ2-5